This T cell receptor (beta chain) came from a study of post-analysis software for immune sequencing data. Study summary: Patients had relapsing-remitting, secondary progressive or progressive-relapsing multiple sclerosis; some lacked subtype. General study points: Multiple sclerosis patients had significantly lower normalized Chao1 diversity than controls. Same-batch samples co-clustered strongly by F measure.

Incorporated into the TCR beta cDNA libraries were unique molecular identifiers, which served to reduce PCR and sequencing biases. Once about 0.85 to 11 million T cells were used, 400,000 to 550,000 cDNA molecules resulted. TCRdb passed the PCR reads through MiXCR, listing each CDR3 protein once. The sample has under 200,000 distinct CDR3 sequences; 25% to 30% are singletons. A note on this clonotype: Its antigen is unknown.

Material for sequencing was blood. The sequence was obtained from a girl aged 2 to 17 with multiple sclerosis.

CDR3 in DNA: TGTGCCAGCAGCTTGGACGGCAATGAGCAGTTCTTC. It yields the protein CASSLDGNEQFF. V is TRBV7-3 and J is TRBJ2-1; the D is unclear. CDR1 and CDR2 from the germline V gene are SGHTA and FQGTGA. This CDR3 is 12 amino acids long. V was clipped by 3 bases and J by 6 bases, with 6 bases between them.